This T cell receptor beta chain was sequenced during a study of T cell responses to AZD1222 COVID-19 vaccine. Study-level information: Recipients boosted at about 4 weeks or about 12 weeks are pooled.

V shed 0 bases and J 8 bases; nucleotides not matched to a gene: 4. This CDR3 comprises 13 residues. Germline-derived CDR1 and CDR2 are SGDLS and YYNGEE. Here immunoSEQ multiplex PCR was the method, and the copy in TCRdb shows in-frame clones only, minus some. The repertoire holds 75,000 to 100,000 clones, with 70% to 90% as singletons. Overall study findings and caveats: Only after the peak T cell response were repertoires sampled. The donors showed a predominance of white British ancestry and of females, with possible underestimation of clonal diversity.

Of note for this clone: What it binds is unknown.

The chain is built from TRBV9 and TRBJ1-2; 7 nucleotides agree with TRBD1. Specimen: peripheral blood, collected on day 0 of AZD1222 vaccination. The receptor comes from an adult in good health. CDR3 sequence reads: CASSVEGGGGYTF. The CDR3 region has the DNA TGTGCCAGCAGCGTAGAAGGAGGGGGCGGCTACACCTTC.